Below are 16 T cell receptor beta chains sequenced from a single sample in a study of regulatory T cells in long-lasting Graves disease. Time point reported: newly diagnosed GD, antithyroid drugs for less than 3 months. Extracted RNA from PBMCs served as the source of the TCR library. Building of the TCR beta libraries involved iRepertoire HTBI primers and Arm-PCR of CDR3 regions. A single record per CDR3 protein comes from TCRdb applying MiXCR to the multiplex PCR reads. The table records approximately 400,000 distinct CDR3 sequences, about 15% of them present only once. These same records also appear under a second study, on T cells in Graves' hyperthyroidism and ophthalmopathy.

The material was peripheral blood mononuclear cells (PBMCs), obtained at new diagnosis, from a patient treated with antithyroid drugs. The receptors were sampled from a woman between 40 and 50 years old with Graves disease.

Of note for this clonotype: This may be a read error: a much more frequent sequence differs by one nucleotide. The genes are TRBV5-1 and TRBJ1-1, with D uncertain. Germline lookup yields CDR1 SGHRS and CDR2 YFSETQ. This CDR3 spans 13 amino acids. CDR3 DNA sequence: TGCGCCAGCAGCTCGGCGGGAATACCTGAAGGTTTCTTT. This sequence encodes CASSSAGIPEGFF.

This clonotype was counted between two and nine times. This could be a read error, since a much larger clone is one nucleotide away. V gene TRBV28 combines with J gene TRBJ2-1; 10 nucleotides agree with TRBD2. The CDR3 has 16 amino acids. After removal of 5 bases from V and 0 bases from J, the junction contained 4 bases not matched to a gene. From germline, CDR1 is MDHEN and CDR2 SYDVKM. The CDR3 nucleotides read TGTGCCAGCAGTGAGGGACTAGCGAGCTCCTACAATGAGCAGTTCTTC. Residues: CASSEGLASSYNEQFF.

This clonotype was observed many times. The genes are TRBV28 and TRBJ2-2, with TRBD2 as a possible D gene (6 bases). CDR1 and CDR2 from the germline V gene are MDHEN and SYDVKM. There are 14 residues in the CDR3. V gave up 6 bases and J gave up 5 bases, with 13 bases separating them. Here the CDR3 DNA reads TGTGCCAGCAGCGATACTAGCTTTACCGGGGAGCTGTTTTTT. Amino acid sequence: CASSDTSFTGELFF.

This clonotype has only a few counts. The chain recombines TRBV6-2 or TRBV6-3 with TRBJ1-2; 9 bases fit TRBD1. There are 18 residues in the CDR3. With V trimmed by 6 bases and J by 2 bases, 16 bases remained unmatched. Germline V CDR1 and CDR2: MNHEY, SVGEGT. The CDR3, as DNA: TGTGCCAGCAGACCACGCTCGGGACAGGGCCGGAGAAACTATGGCTACACCTTC. Translated, it gives CASRPRSGQGRRNYGYTF.

This chain joins TRBV11-2 and TRBJ1-6; D is uncertain. Trimming left V 1 base short and J 10 bases short, with 11 bases between. This CDR3 has 14 amino acids. Germline loops: CDR1 SGHAT, CDR2 FQNNGV. The CDR3 sequence is CASSLGGFGSPLHF. CDR3 nucleotide sequence: TGTGCCAGCAGCTTAGGAGGTTTTGGCTCACCCCTCCACTTT.

This clonotype was seen at least ten times. The chain employs TRBV4-1 and TRBJ2-5, with D perhaps TRBD1 (7 bases). Per germline, CDR1 MGHRA and CDR2 YSYEKL. Trimming took 3 bases from V and 5 from J, leaving 25 bases between them. The CDR3 runs to 18 residues. The DNA of the CDR3 is TGCGCCAGCAGCCAGACAGGGATGTGGGGGACCCGGGGGGAGACCCAGTACTTC. Its translation: CASSQTGMWGTRGETQYF.

Turning to this clonotype: This may stem from a read error, because a much larger clone lies one nucleotide away. The J gene is TRBJ2-7, the V gene TRBV28; D is possibly TRBD1 (6 bases). V was pared by 5 bases and J by 8 bases, with 13 bases between. CDR3 length equals 12 residues. Germline lookup yields CDR1 MDHEN and CDR2 SYDVKM. The CDR3 loop is CASSVQGHKQYF. As DNA, the CDR3 is TGTGCCAGCAGTGTACAGGGCCACAAGCAGTACTTC.

As concerns this clonotype: This may arise from a read error, as a much more abundant clone is one base away. The chain uses TRBV27 and TRBJ2-6; D not certain. With 7 bases removed from V and 0 bases from J, the gap between germline ends came to 4 bases. Germline values: CDR1 MNHEY, CDR2 SMNVEV (reference sequence). CDR3 length equals 13 residues. The chain's CDR3 is CASTGSGANVLTF. The CDR3 DNA reads TGTGCCAGCACGGGCTCTGGGGCCAACGTCCTGACTTTC.

This clonotype occurred a few times. The J gene is TRBJ2-2, the V gene TRBV5-1, with D unresolved. Trimming took off 0 bases at V and 6 bases at J, with 12 bases between the two ends. From germline, CDR1 is SGHRS and CDR2 YFSETQ. The CDR3 length is 15 residues. DNA for the CDR3: TGCGCCAGCAGCTTGGGAGGAAATTGGCCCGGGGAGCTGTTTTTT. It specifies CASSLGGNWPGELFF.

This clonotype appeared many times. This chain uses TRBV20-1 with TRBJ2-5; 8 bases fit TRBD2. Per germline, CDR1 DFQATT and CDR2 SNEGSKA (reference sequence). J gave up 1 base and V 5 bases, and 6 bases lay outside the gene matches. The CDR3 is 14 amino acids. CDR3 loop: CSARSTSGQETQYF. CDR3 bases: TGCAGTGCTCGGTCTACTAGCGGCCAAGAGACCCAGTACTTC.

This clonotype was observed at least ten times. The chain links TRBV2 to TRBJ1-4; D is possibly TRBD1 (5 bases). V lost 6 bases and J 0 bases, leaving 17 bases between the germline ends. Germline V gives CDR1 SNHLY, CDR2 FYNNEI. The CDR3 covers 17 residues. CDR3 region: CASSPKWLGATNEKLFF. For the CDR3, the DNA is TGTGCCAGCAGCCCGAAGTGGCTGGGGGCAACTAATGAAAAACTGTTTTTT. Variable domain in full (rest from reference TRBV2 and TRBJ1-4): EPEVTQTPSHQVTQMGQEVILRCVPISNHLYFYWYRQILGQKVEFLVSFYNNEISEKSEIFDDQFSVERPDGSNFTLKIRSTKLEDSAMYFCASSPKWLGATNEKLFFGSGTQLSVL.

The V gene is TRBV4-2, the J gene TRBJ2-5; D perhaps matches TRBD1 (6 bases). The CDR3 extends over 16 amino acids. The V end lost 0 bases, the J end lost 5 bases, and 16 bases lay between the germline ends. The germline gives CDR1 LGHNA, CDR2 YNFKEQ. This CDR3 is CASSQEEGTGWETQYF. DNA for the CDR3: TGTGCCAGCAGCCAAGAAGAGGGTACAGGGTGGGAGACCCAGTACTTC.

The CDR3 DNA sequence: TGTGCCAGCAGTTTAACACTAGCGGGAGGAGGTGGTGAGCAGTTCTTC. It codes for CASSLTLAGGGGEQFF. The rearrangement links TRBV28 to TRBJ2-1; 12 positions match TRBD2. In germline, CDR1 is MDHEN, CDR2 SYDVKM. V shed 2 bases and J 9 bases; nucleotides not matched to a gene: 8. CDR3 length equals 16 residues.

This clonotype was counted once. A read error is possible here, since a much larger clone lies one base away. The rearrangement joins TRBV15 to TRBJ2-5; the D is unclear. The CDR3 is 13 amino acids. Germline CDR1 LNHNV, CDR2 YYDKDF (reference sequence). The CDR3 loop reads CATNRAWTGTQYF. In DNA form, the CDR3 reads TGTGCCACCAACAGAGCCTGGACGGGGACCCAGTACTTC.

This clonotype was seen many times. V and J are TRBV20-1 and TRBJ2-1, with 7 bases matching TRBD1. CDR3 size: 13 residues. Germline CDR1 reads DFQATT; CDR2 reads SNEGSKA (reference sequence). J lost 3 bases, V lost 6 bases, and 5 bases had no gene match. The CDR3 nucleotides read TGCAGTGCCCGACAGGGTAACTACAATGAGCAGTTCTTC. It translates to CSARQGNYNEQFF.

This clonotype was found many times. The chain recombines TRBV19 with TRBJ1-2; D not certain. From germline, CDR1 is LNHDA and CDR2 SQIVND (reference sequence). This CDR3 contains 13 residues. Trimming took 2 bases from V and 1 from J, leaving 5 bases between them. CDR3 loop: CASSIKVNYGYTF. The CDR3 DNA sequence: TGTGCCAGTAGTATAAAGGTTAACTATGGCTACACCTTC.